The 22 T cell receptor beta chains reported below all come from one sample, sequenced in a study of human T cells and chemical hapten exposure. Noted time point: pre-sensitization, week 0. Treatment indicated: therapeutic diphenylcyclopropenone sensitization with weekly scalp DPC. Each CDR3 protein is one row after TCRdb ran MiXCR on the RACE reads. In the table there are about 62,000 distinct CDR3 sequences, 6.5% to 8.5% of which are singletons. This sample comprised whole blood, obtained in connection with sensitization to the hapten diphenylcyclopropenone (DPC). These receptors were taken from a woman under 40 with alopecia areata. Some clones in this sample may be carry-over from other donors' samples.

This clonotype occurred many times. The CDR3: CSGTEGVNYGYTF. Written as DNA, the CDR3 is TGCAGCGGGACCGAAGGGGTCAACTATGGCTACACCTTC. V and J are TRBV29-1 and TRBJ1-2, with a possible D match to TRBD1 (5 bases). Trimming left V 7 bases short and J 2 bases short, with 14 bases between. The CDR3 sequence is 13 residues long. Germline V gene sequence: CDR1 SQVTM, CDR2 ANQGSEA. The full variable domain, rest sourced from reference TRBV29-1 and TRBJ1-2, is SAVISQKPSRDICQRGTSLTIQCQVDSQVTMMFWYRQQPGQSLTLIATANQGSEATYESGFVIDKFPISRPNLTFSTLTVSNMSPEDSSIYLCSGTEGVNYGYTFGSGTRLTVV.

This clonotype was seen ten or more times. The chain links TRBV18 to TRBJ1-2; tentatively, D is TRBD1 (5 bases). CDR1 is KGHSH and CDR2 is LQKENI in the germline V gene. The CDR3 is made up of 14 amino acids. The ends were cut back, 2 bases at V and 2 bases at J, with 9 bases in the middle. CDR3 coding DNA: TGTGCCAGCTCACCAAACAGGATAAACTATGGCTACACCTTC. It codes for CASSPNRINYGYTF.

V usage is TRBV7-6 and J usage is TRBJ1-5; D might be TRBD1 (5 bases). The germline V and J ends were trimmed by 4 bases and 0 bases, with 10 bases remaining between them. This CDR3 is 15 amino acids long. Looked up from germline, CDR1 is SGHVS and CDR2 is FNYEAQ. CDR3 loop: CASSSDSYSNQPQHF. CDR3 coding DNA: TGTGCCAGCAGCTCCGACAGCTATAGCAATCAGCCCCAGCATTTT.

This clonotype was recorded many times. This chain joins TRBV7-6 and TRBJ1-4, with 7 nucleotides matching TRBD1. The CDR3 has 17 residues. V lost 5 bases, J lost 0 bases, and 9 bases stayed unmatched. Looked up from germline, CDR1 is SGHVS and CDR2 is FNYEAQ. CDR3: CASSPTRDSATNEKLFF. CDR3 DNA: TGTGCCAGCAGCCCCACCAGGGACAGTGCAACTAATGAAAAACTGTTTTTT.

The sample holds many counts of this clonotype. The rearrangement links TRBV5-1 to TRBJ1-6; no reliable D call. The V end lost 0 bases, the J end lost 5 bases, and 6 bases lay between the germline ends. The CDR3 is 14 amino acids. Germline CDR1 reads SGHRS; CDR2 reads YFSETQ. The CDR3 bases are TGCGCCAGCAGCTTGGGAGGAGATAATTCACCCCTCCACTTT. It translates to CASSLGGDNSPLHF. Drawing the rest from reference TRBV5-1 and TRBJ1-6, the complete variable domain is KAGVTQTPRYLIKTRGQQVTLSCSPISGHRSVSWYQQTPGQGLQFLFEYFSETQRNKGNFPGRFSGRQFSNSRSEMNVSTLELGDSALYLCASSLGGDNSPLHFGNGTRLTVT.

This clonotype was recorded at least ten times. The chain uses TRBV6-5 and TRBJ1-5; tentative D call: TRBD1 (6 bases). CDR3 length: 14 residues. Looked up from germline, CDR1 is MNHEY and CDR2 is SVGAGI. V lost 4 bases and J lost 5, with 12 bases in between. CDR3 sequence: CASSWKGGYQPQHF. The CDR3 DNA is TGTGCCAGCAGTTGGAAGGGGGGATATCAGCCCCAGCATTTT.

As DNA, the CDR3 is TGTGCCAGCAGTGAAAAAGGTGGGACAGCTAGAATGAACACTGAAGCTTTCTTT. Translating gives CASSEKGGTARMNTEAFF. V gene TRBV6-1 combines with J gene TRBJ1-1; TRBD1 matches 7 bases. The CDR3 sequence is 18 residues long. The V and J ends lost 2 bases and 0 bases, in that order; junction bases with no gene match: 12. The germline gives CDR1 MNHNS, CDR2 SASEGT.

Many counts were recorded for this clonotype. The CDR3 protein is CASSTYRGGQVADTQYF. The CDR3 DNA sequence: TGTGCCAGCAGTACGTACCGGGGGGGCCAGGTTGCAGATACGCAGTATTTT. The V gene is TRBV12-3 or TRBV12-4, the J gene TRBJ2-3; 8 bases align to TRBD2. The length of the CDR3 is 17 residues. Trimming took 5 bases from V and 4 from J; bases not matched to a gene: 14.

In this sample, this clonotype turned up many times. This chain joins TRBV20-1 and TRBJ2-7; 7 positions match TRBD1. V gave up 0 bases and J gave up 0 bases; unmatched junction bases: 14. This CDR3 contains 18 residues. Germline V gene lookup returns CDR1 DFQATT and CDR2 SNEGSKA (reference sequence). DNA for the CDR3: TGCAGTGCTAGAGACGAACTGACGGGACAGCGGAGCTCCTACGAGCAGTACTTC. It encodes CSARDELTGQRSSYEQYF.

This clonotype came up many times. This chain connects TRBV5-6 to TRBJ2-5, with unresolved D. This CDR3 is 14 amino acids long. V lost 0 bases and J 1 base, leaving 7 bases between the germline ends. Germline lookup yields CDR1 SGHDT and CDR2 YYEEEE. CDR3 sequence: CASSLEGPQETQYF. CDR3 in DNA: TGTGCCAGCAGCTTGGAGGGCCCCCAAGAGACCCAGTACTTC.

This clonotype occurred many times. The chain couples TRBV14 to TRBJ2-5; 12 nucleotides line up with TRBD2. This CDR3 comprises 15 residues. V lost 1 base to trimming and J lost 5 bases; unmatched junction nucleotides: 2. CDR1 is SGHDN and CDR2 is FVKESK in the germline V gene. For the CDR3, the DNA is TGTGCCAGCAGCCAAGGACTAGCGGGGGCGGAGACCCAGTACTTC. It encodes CASSQGLAGAETQYF.

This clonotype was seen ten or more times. The CDR3: CAISEYRGGTDTEAFF. The CDR3 nucleotides read TGTGCCATCAGTGAGTACCGGGGAGGGACGGACACTGAAGCTTTCTTT. The chain uses TRBV10-3 and TRBJ1-1; tentative D call: TRBD1 (5 bases). V gave up 1 base and J gave up 3 bases, with 15 bases separating them. Germline values: CDR1 ENHRY, CDR2 SYGVKD. The CDR3 extends over 16 amino acids.

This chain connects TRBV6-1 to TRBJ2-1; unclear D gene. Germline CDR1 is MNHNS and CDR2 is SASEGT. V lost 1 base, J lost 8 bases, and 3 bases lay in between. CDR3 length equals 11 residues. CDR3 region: CASSEVDEQFF. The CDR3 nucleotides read TGTGCCAGCAGTGAAGTTGATGAGCAGTTCTTC.

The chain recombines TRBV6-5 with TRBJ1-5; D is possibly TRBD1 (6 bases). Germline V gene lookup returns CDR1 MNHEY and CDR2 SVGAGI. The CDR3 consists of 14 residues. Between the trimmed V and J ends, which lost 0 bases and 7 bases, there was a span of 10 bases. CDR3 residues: CASSYSRGSQPQHF. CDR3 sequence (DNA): TGTGCCAGCAGTTACTCCAGGGGTTCGCAGCCCCAGCATTTT.

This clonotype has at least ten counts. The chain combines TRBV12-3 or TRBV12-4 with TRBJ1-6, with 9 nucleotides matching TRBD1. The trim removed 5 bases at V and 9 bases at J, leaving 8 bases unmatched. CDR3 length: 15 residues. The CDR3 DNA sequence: TGTGCCAGCAGTACCGGGACAGGGTCGTTTTCACCCCTCCACTTT. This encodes CASSTGTGSFSPLHF.

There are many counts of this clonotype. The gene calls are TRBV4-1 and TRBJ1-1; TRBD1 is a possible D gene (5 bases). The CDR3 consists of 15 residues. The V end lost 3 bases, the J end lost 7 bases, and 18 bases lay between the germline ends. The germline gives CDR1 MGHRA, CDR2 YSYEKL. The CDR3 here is CASSHVVRGRGEAFF. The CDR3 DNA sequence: TGCGCCAGCAGCCACGTAGTAAGGGGTCGGGGTGAAGCTTTCTTT.

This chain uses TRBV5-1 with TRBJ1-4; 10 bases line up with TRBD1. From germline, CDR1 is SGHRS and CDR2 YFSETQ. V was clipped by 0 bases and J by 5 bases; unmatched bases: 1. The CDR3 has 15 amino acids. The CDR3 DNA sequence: TGCGCCAGCAGCTTGGGGGGACAGGGGAATGAAAAACTGTTTTTT. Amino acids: CASSLGGQGNEKLFF.

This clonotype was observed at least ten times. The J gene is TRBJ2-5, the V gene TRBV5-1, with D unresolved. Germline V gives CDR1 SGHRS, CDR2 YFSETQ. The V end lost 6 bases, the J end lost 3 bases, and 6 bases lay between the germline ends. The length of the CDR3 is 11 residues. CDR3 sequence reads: CASKREETQYF. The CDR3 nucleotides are TGCGCCAGCAAGAGAGAAGAGACCCAGTACTTC.

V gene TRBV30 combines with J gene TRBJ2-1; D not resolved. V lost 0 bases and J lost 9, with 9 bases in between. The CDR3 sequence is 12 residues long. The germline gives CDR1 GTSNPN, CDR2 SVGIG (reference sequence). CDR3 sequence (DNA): TGTGCCTGGAGTGTGTTTGCGGTTGAGCAGTTCTTC. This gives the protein CAWSVFAVEQFF.

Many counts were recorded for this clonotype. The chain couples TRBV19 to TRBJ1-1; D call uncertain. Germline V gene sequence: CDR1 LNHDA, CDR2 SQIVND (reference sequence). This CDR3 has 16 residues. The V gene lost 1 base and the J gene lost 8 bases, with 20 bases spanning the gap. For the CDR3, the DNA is TGTGCCAGTAGTATAGGAGCGGCAGGAGCGCTTTCCGAAGCTTTCTTT. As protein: CASSIGAAGALSEAFF.

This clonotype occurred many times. The CDR3 protein is CASRASGGADTQYF. The DNA for the CDR3 is TGTGCCAGCAGGGCTAGCGGAGGTGCAGATACGCAGTATTTT. The chain couples TRBV12-3 or TRBV12-4 to TRBJ2-3; 7 nucleotides agree with TRBD2. V shed 6 bases, J shed 4 bases, and the junction held 7 bases outside the gene matches. The CDR3 has 14 residues.

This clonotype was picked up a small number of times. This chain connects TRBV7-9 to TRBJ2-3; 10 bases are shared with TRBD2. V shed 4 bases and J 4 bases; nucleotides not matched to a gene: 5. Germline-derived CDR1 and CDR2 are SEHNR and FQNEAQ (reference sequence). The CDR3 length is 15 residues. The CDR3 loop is CASSSKRGGADTQYF. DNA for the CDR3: TGTGCCAGCAGCTCCAAGCGGGGGGGGGCAGATACGCAGTATTTT.